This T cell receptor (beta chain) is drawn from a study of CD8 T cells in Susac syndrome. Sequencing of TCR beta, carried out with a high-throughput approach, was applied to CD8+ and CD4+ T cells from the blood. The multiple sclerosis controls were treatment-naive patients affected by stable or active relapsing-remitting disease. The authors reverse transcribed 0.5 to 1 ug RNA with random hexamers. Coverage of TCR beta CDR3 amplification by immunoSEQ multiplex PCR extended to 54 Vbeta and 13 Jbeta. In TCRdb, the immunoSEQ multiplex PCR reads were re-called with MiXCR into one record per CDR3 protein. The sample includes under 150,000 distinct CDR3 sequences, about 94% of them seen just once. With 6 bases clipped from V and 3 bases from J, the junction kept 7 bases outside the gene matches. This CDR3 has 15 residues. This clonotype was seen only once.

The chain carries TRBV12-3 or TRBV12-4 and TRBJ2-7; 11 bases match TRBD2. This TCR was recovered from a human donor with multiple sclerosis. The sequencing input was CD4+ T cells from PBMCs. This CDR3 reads CASSPSGLAGYEQYF. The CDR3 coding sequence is TGTGCCAGCAGCCCGTCAGGACTAGCGGGCTACGAGCAGTACTTC.